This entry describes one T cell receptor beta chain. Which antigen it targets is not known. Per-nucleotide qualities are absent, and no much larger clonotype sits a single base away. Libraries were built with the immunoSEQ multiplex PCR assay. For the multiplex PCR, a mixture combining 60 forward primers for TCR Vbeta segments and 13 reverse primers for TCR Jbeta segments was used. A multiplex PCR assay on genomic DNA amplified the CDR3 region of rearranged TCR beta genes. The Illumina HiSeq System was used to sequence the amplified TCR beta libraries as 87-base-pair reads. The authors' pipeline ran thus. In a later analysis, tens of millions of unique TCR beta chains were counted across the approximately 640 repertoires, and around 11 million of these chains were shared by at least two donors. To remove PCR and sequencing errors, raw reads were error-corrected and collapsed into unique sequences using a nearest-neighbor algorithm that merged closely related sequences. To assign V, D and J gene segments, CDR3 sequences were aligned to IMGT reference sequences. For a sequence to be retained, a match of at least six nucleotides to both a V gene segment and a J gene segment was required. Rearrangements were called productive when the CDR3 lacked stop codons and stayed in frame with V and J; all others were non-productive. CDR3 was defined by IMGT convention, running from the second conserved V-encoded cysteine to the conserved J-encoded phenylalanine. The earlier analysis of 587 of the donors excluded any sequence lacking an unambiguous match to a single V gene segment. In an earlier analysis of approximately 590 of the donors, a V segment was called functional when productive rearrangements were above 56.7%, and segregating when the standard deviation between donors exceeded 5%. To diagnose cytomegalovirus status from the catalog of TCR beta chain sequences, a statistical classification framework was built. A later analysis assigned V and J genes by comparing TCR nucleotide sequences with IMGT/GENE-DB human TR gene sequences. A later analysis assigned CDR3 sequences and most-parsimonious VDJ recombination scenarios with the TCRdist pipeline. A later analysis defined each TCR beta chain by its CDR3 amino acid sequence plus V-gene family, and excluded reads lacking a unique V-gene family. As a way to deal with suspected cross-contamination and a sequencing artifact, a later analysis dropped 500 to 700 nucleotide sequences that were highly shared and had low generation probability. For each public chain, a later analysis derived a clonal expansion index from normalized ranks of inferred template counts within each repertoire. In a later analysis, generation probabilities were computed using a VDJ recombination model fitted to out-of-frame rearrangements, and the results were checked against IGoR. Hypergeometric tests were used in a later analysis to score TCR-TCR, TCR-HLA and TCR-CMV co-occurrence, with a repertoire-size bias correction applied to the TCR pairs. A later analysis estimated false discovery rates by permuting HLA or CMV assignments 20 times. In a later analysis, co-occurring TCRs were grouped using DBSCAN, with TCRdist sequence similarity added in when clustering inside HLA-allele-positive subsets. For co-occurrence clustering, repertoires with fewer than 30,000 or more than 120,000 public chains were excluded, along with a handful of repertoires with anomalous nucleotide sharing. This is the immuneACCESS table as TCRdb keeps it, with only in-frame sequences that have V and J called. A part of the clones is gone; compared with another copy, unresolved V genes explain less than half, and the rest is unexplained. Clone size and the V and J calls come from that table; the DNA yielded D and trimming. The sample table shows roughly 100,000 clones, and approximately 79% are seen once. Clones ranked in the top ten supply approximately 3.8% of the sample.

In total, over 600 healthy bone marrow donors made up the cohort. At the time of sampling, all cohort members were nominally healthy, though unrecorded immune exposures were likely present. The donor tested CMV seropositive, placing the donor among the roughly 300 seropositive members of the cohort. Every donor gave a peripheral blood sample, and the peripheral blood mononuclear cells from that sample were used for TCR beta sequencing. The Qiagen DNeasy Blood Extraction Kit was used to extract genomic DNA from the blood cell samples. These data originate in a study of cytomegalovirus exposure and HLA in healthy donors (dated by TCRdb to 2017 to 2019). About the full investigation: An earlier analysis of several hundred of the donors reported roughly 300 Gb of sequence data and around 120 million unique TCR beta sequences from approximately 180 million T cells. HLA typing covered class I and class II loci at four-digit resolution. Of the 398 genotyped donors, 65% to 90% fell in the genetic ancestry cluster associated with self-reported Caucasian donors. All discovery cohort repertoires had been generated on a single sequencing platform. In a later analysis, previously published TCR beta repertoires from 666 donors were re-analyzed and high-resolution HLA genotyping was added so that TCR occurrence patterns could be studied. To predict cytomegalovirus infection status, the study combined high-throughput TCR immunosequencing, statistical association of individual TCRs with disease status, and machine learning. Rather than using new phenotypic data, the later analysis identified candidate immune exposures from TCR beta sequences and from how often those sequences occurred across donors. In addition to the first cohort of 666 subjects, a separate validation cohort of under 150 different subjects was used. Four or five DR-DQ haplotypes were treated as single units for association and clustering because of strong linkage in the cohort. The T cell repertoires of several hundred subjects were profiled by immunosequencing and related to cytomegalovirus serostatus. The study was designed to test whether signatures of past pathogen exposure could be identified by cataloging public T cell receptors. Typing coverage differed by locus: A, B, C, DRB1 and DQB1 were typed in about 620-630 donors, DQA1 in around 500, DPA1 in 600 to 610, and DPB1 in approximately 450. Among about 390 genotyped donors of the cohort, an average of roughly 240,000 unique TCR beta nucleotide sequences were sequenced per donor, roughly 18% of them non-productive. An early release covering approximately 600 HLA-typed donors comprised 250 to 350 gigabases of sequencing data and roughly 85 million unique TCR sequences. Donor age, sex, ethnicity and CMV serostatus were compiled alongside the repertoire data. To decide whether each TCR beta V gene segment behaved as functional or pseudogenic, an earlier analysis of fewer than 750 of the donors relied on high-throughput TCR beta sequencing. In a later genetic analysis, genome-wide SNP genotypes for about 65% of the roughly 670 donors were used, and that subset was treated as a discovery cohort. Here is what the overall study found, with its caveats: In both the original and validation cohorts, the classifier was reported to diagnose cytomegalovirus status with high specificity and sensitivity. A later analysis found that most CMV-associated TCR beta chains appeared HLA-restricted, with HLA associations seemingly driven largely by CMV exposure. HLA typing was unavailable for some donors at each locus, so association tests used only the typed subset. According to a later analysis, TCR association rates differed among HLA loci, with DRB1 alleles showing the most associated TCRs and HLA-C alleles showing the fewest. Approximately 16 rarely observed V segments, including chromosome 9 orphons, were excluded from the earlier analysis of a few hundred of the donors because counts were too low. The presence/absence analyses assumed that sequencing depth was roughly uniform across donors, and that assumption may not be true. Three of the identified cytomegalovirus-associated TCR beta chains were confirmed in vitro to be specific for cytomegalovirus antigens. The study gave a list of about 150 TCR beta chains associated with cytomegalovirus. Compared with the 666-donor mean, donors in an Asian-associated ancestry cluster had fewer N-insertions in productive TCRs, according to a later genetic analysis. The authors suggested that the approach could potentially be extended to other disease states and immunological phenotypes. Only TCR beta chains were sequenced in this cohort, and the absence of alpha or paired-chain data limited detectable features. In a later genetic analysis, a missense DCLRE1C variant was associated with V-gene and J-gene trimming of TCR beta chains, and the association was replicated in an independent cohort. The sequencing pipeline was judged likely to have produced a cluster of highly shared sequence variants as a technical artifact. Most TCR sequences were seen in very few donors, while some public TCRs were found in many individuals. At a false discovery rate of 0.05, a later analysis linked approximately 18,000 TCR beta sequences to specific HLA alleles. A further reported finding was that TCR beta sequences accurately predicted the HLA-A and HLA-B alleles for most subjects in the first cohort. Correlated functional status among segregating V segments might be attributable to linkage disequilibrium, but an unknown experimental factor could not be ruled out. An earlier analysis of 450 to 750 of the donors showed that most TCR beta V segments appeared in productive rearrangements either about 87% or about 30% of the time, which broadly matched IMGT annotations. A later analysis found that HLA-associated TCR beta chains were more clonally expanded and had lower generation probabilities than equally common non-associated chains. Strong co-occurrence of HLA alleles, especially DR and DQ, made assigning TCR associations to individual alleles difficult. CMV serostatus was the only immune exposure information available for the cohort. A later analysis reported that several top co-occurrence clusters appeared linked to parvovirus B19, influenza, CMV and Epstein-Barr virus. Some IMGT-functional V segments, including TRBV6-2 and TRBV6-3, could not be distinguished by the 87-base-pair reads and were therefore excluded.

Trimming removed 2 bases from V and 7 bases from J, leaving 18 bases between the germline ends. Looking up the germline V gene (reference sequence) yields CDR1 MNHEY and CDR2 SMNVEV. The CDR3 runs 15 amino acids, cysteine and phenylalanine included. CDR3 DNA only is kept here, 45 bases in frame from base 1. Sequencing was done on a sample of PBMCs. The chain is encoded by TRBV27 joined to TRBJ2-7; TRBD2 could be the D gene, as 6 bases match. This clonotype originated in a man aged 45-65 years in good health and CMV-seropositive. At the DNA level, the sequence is TGTGCCAGCAGTTTAACAGTGGGAGTAGGGAGGGAGCAGTACTTC. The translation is CASSLTVGVGREQYF.